This record looks at one TCR beta chain sequence and its context. These data originate in a study of blood T cell repertoires in COVID-19. Trimming removed 6 bases from V and 4 bases from J, with 12 bases in between. Germline V lookup: CDR1 KGHSH, CDR2 LQKENI. The CDR3 is made up of 13 amino acids. The protocol was immunoSEQ multiplex PCR, while the TCRdb copy is restricted to in-frame clones and leaves out a portion. The sample carries 50,000 to 65,000 clones, roughly 76% recorded once. The source of this sequence is a woman aged 55-69 years with acute or convalescent COVID-19. This chain joins TRBV18 and TRBJ2-5; weak D call: TRBD1 (6 bases). The sequencing input was peripheral blood. This chain's CDR3 is CASSLGAGETQYF. CDR3 nucleotide sequence: TGTGCCAGCTCCCTGGGGGCAGGAGAGACCCAGTACTTC.